The following is a T cell receptor beta chain sequence with its context. The antigen it binds to is not known. No base quality information exists; no much larger clone differs at one position. Library prep was done by the immunoSEQ multiplex PCR assay. For the multiplex PCR, a mixture combining 60 forward primers for TCR Vbeta segments and 13 reverse primers for TCR Jbeta segments was used. The CDR3 region of rearranged TCR beta genes was amplified from genomic DNA with a multiplex PCR assay. On the Illumina HiSeq System, the amplified TCR beta libraries were sequenced as 87-base-pair reads. Per the authors' processing: Across the 640 or so repertoires, a later analysis counted 80 million or so unique TCR beta chains, some 11 million of which were shared by at least two donors. To remove PCR and sequencing errors, raw reads were error-corrected and collapsed into unique sequences using a nearest-neighbor algorithm that merged closely related sequences. To assign V, D and J gene segments, CDR3 sequences were aligned to IMGT reference sequences. For a sequence to be retained, at least a six-nucleotide match to both a V gene segment and a J gene segment was required. Rearrangements were called productive when the CDR3 lacked stop codons and stayed in frame with V and J; all others were non-productive. CDR3 was defined by IMGT convention, running from the second conserved V-encoded cysteine to the conserved J-encoded phenylalanine. Sequences without an unambiguous match to a single V gene segment were excluded from the earlier analysis of over 500 of the donors. An earlier analysis of some 500 of the donors classified V segments as functional when productive rearrangements were above 56.7% and as segregating when the standard deviation between donors was above 5%. To diagnose cytomegalovirus status from the catalog of TCR beta chain sequences, a statistical classification framework was built. V and J gene assignment, in a later analysis, came from comparing TCR nucleotide sequences with IMGT/GENE-DB human TR gene sequences. A later analysis assigned CDR3 sequences and most-parsimonious VDJ recombination scenarios with the TCRdist pipeline. In a later analysis, every TCR beta chain was defined by the combination of its CDR3 amino acid sequence and its V-gene family, and reads without a unique V-gene family were dropped. A later analysis removed roughly 590 highly shared, low-generation-probability nucleotide sequences to deal with suspected cross-contamination and a sequencing artifact. In a later analysis, a clonal expansion index for each public chain was calculated from normalized within-repertoire ranks of inferred template counts. In a later analysis, generation probabilities were computed with a VDJ recombination model fitted to out-of-frame rearrangements, and the resulting probabilities were checked against IGoR. In a later analysis, hypergeometric tests were used to score TCR-TCR, TCR-HLA and TCR-CMV co-occurrence, with a repertoire-size bias correction applied to TCR pairs. To estimate false discovery rates, a later analysis permuted the HLA or CMV assignments 20 times. In a later analysis, co-occurring TCRs were grouped using DBSCAN, with TCRdist sequence similarity added in when clustering inside HLA-allele-positive subsets. Co-occurrence clustering excluded repertoires with fewer than 30,000 or more than 120,000 public chains, plus five with anomalous nucleotide sharing. In TCRdb, the immuneACCESS table is reduced to in-frame sequences with V and J assigned. These tables do not hold every clone; where another copy was compared, an unresolved V gene accounts for under half, and the others remain unexplained. That table is the source of V, J and clone size, and D and trimming were worked out from the DNA. For this sample the table gives 95,000 to 100,000 clones, of which more than 80% were detected only once. Approximately 4% of the sample belongs to the ten largest clones.

This record comes from a study of cytomegalovirus exposure and HLA in healthy donors (dated by TCRdb to between 2016 and 2019). Background for the entire study: An earlier analysis of some 620 of the donors reported under 300 Gb of sequence data and 90 million to 120 million unique TCR beta sequences obtained from about 179 million T cells. A later analysis re-analyzed previously published TCR beta repertoires from 660 or so donors and added high-resolution HLA genotyping to study TCR occurrence patterns. The study aimed to test whether signatures of past pathogen exposure could be identified by cataloging public T cell receptors. Donor age, sex, ethnicity and CMV serostatus were collected together with the repertoire data. Among approximately 370 genotyped donors of the cohort, an average of roughly 230,000 unique TCR beta nucleotide sequences was sequenced per donor, of which roughly 17% were non-productive. Among the roughly 400 genotyped donors, more than 70% belonged to the genetic ancestry cluster associated with self-reported Caucasian donors. The number of typed donors differed by locus: about 629-630 for A, B, C, DRB1 and DQB1; approximately 540 for DQA1; some 610 for DPA1; and some 470 for DPB1. Roughly 320 gigabases of sequencing data and around 80 million unique TCR sequences made up an early release that covered roughly 670 HLA-typed donors. To predict cytomegalovirus infection status, the study combined high-throughput TCR immunosequencing, statistical association of individual TCRs with disease status, and machine learning. The T cell repertoires of several hundred subjects were profiled by immunosequencing and related to cytomegalovirus serostatus. Rather than drawing on any new phenotypic data, the later analysis identified candidate immune exposures from TCR beta sequences and the way those sequences occurred across donors. Every discovery cohort repertoire had been produced on one sequencing platform. An earlier analysis of several hundred of the donors applied high-throughput TCR beta sequencing to assess whether each TCR beta V gene segment acted as functional or pseudogenic. Roughly five DR-DQ haplotypes were handled as single units for association and clustering because linkage in the cohort was strong. In a later genetic analysis, genome-wide SNP genotypes for 398 of the 666 donors were used, and that subset was treated as a discovery cohort. A separate validation cohort of roughly 130 different subjects was used in addition to the roughly 700-subject first cohort. HLA typing covered class I and class II loci at four-digit resolution.

Study-wide conclusions, independent of this receptor: A further reported finding was that TCR beta sequences accurately predicted the HLA-A and HLA-B alleles for most subjects in the first cohort. In an earlier analysis of roughly 560 of the donors, most TCR beta V segments were observed in productive rearrangements about 87% or about 30% of the time, broadly matching IMGT annotations. Linkage disequilibrium might explain the correlated functional status among segregating V segments, but an unknown experimental factor could not be excluded. In a later analysis, most CMV-associated TCR beta chains were found to appear HLA-restricted, with HLA associations seemingly driven largely by CMV exposure. Because counts were too low, approximately 15 rarely observed V segments, including chromosome 9 orphons, were excluded from the earlier analysis of some 540 of the donors. A later analysis found that TCR association rates varied across HLA loci, with DRB1 alleles showing the most associated TCRs and HLA-C alleles the fewest. The cohort was sequenced for TCR beta chains only, and without alpha or paired-chain data the features that could be detected were limited. The study gave a list of about 150 TCR beta chains associated with cytomegalovirus. For the cohort, immune exposure information was limited to CMV serostatus. A later analysis reported that several top co-occurrence clusters appeared linked to parvovirus B19, influenza, CMV and Epstein-Barr virus. A later analysis associated 15,000 to 20,000 TCR beta sequences with specific HLA alleles at a false discovery rate of 0.05. HLA typing was unavailable for some donors at each locus, so association tests used only the typed subset. According to the authors, the approach could potentially be generalized to other disease states and immunological phenotypes. In a later analysis, HLA-associated TCR beta chains were found to be more clonally expanded and to have lower generation probabilities than equally common non-associated chains. Most TCR sequences were observed very rarely across donors, whereas some public TCRs were present in many individuals. When HLA alleles, especially DR and DQ, strongly co-occurred, attributing TCR associations to individual alleles was difficult. Sequencing depth was assumed to be roughly uniform across donors in the presence/absence analyses, though that assumption may not hold. Cytomegalovirus status was reported to be diagnosed by the classifier with high specificity and sensitivity in both the original and validation cohorts. In a later genetic analysis, a missense DCLRE1C variant was associated with V-gene and J-gene trimming of TCR beta chains, and the association was replicated in an independent cohort. In a later genetic analysis, fewer N-insertions in productive TCRs were reported among donors in an Asian-associated ancestry cluster than the approximately 710-donor mean. In vitro tests confirmed that a few of the cytomegalovirus-associated TCR beta chains recognize cytomegalovirus antigens. Because the 87-base-pair reads could not distinguish some IMGT-functional V segments, including TRBV6-2 and TRBV6-3, those segments were excluded. A cluster of highly shared sequence variants was judged likely to be a technical artifact of the sequencing pipeline.

V and J are trimmed by 8 bases and 3 bases, and the gene matches miss 6 bases of the junction. Counted from cysteine to phenylalanine, this CDR3 has 13 amino acids. Just the 39-base CDR3 DNA is kept, in frame starting at base 1. For CDR1 and CDR2, the germline V gene lists MNHEY and SVGAGI. The cohort was made up of 500 to 850 healthy bone marrow donors. All cohort members were sampled while nominally healthy, although unrecorded immune exposures were likely present. The donor tested CMV seronegative, placing the donor among the 350 to 400 seronegative members of the cohort. Each donor provided a peripheral blood sample, and peripheral blood mononuclear cells were used for TCR beta sequencing. The Qiagen DNeasy Blood Extraction Kit was used to extract genomic DNA from the blood cell samples.

The specimen sequenced was PBMCs. This TCR was sampled from a young man in good health and CMV-seronegative. The V and J genes are TRBV6-5 and TRBJ2-7; a stretch of 8 junction bases matches TRBD1. Read as DNA, the sequence is TGTGCCAGCGGACAGGGTGGCTACTACGAGCAGTACTTC. The encoded protein is CASGQGGYYEQYF.